Below are 7 T cell receptor beta chains sequenced from a single sample in a study of response to subunit inactivated influenza vaccine. TCRdb re-analysed the RT-PCR reads in MiXCR, keeping a single row per CDR3 protein. The table includes 530,000 or so distinct CDR3 sequences, around 15% detected once. Source: PBMCs from blood, taken 11 to 12 days after vaccination. All receptors derive from a man aged 50 to 60 who received an inactivated influenza vaccine.

This chain uses TRBV7-2 with TRBJ2-1; D may match TRBD1 or TRBD2 (6 bases each). The V and J ends lost 4 bases and 9 bases respectively, with 22 bases between them. The CDR3 is made up of 16 amino acids. The germline CDR1 and CDR2 sequences are SGHTA and FQGNSA. This chain's CDR3 is CASSSQAGGLGGEQFF. DNA of the CDR3: TGTGCCAGCAGCTCCCAGGCTGGGGGGCTAGGGGGTGAGCAGTTCTTC.

This clonotype was observed a few times. V usage is TRBV18 and J usage is TRBJ2-5; no clear D. V lost 4 bases, J lost 3 bases, and 12 bases lay in between. Germline values: CDR1 KGHSH, CDR2 LQKENI. The CDR3 length is 14 residues. CDR3 sequence (DNA): TGTGCCAGCTCACACCTCCGAGAAAAAGAGACCCAGTACTTC. This codes for CASSHLREKETQYF.

The J gene is TRBJ2-1, the V gene TRBV28; 11 nucleotides match TRBD2. V lost 6 bases, J lost 4 bases, and 8 bases stayed unmatched. The germline V gene has CDR1 MDHEN and CDR2 SYDVKM. CDR3 size: 16 residues. The CDR3 DNA sequence: TGTGCCAGCAGGAGGACCGGGACTAGCGGATACAATGAGCAGTTCTTC. It specifies CASRRTGTSGYNEQFF.

This clonotype was counted between two and nine times. CDR3 bases: TGTGCCAGCAGCGCGGGTTTTCTGTTTCCTGAAGCTTTCTTT. Amino acid sequence: CASSAGFLFPEAFF. The chain links TRBV7-9 to TRBJ1-1; D is undetermined. Germline values: CDR1 SEHNR, CDR2 FQNEAQ (reference sequence). The length of the CDR3 is 14 residues. V was clipped by 5 bases and J by 6 bases, with 16 bases between them.

The rearrangement joins TRBV15 to TRBJ1-5; TRBD1 might be the D (6 bases). Trimming left V 0 bases short and J 1 base short, with 10 bases between. The CDR3 covers 16 residues. Germline V gene sequence: CDR1 LNHNV, CDR2 YYDKDF (reference sequence). CDR3 in DNA: TGTGCCACCAGCAGAGATGGGGGGCTCAGCAATCAGCCCCAGCATTTT. It codes for CATSRDGGLSNQPQHF.

This clonotype was detected only a few times. This chain joins TRBV12-3 or TRBV12-4 and TRBJ1-5, with a tentative D call TRBD1 (5 bases). The CDR3 is made up of 15 amino acids. V lost 4 bases to trimming and J lost 0 bases, with 10 bases between them. The CDR3 bases are TGTGCCAGCAGTTGGGGACGTAATAGCAATCAGCCCCAGCATTTT. Protein: CASSWGRNSNQPQHF.

This clonotype has a handful of counts. The chain carries TRBV6-2 or TRBV6-3 and TRBJ2-2; maybe TRBD2 (6 bases). The V gene lost 0 bases and the J gene lost 0 bases, with 14 bases spanning the gap. There are 18 residues in the CDR3. Germline CDR1 is MNHEY and CDR2 is SVGEGT. CDR3 DNA sequence: TGTGCCAGCAGTTACTCGGGCCCGGGACTCTCGAACACCGGGGAGCTGTTTTTT. This sequence encodes CASSYSGPGLSNTGELFF.